Listed below are T cell receptor beta chains from one sample, sequenced in a study of tumor and adjacent non-tumor tissue in lung cancer. Using its own MiXCR run on the multiplex PCR reads, TCRdb lists one record per CDR3 protein. Of tens of thousands of distinct CDR3 sequences detected, 76% appear once; the ten largest clones hold 40%. Sequencing input: distant non-tumor lung tissue. Source of these receptors: a man between 65 and 85 years old with non-small cell lung cancer. Both conserved end residues are part of each CDR3. D genes are given only for firm matches. For some rows the clone size is stated as once, few or many, or as a class when expanded; others skip it.

>once|TRBV29-1|.|TRBJ1-1
TGTAGTGCTTCCACAGGGACTGAAGCTTTATTT
CSASTGTEALF
>.|TRBV6-5|.|TRBJ2-3
TGTGCCAGCAGTTCAGGAGATACGCGGTATTTT
CASSSGDTRYF
>.|TRBV11-2|.|TRBJ2-2
TGCTCCAGCAGCTTAGTTGGCACAGGGCTTGCCGGGGAGCTGTTTTTT
CSSSLVGTGLAGELFF
>.|TRBV12-5|TRBD1|TRBJ1-3
TGTGCCAGCAATCGCCCCGGGACAGTGATCGGCTCTGGAAACACCATATATTTT
CASNRPGTVIGSGNTIYF
>.|TRBV30|.|TRBJ1-1
TGTGCCTGGAGTGACAGGCGGGGCACTGAAGCTTTCTTT
CAWSDRRGTEAFF
>.|TRBV6-2/TRBV6-3|.|TRBJ2-7
TGTGCCAGCAGCCAGTTAGGGGGTAGCTCCTACGAGCAGTACTTC
CASSQLGGSSYEQYF
>.|TRBV29-1|.|TRBJ1-2
TGCAGCGTTCTCCGCTATCAGTCCTCGGGAGAAGATGGCTACACCTTC
CSVLRYQSSGEDGYTF
>.|TRBV6-5|TRBD1|TRBJ2-6
TGTGCCAGCAGTTCCGGGACAGGAGGTTCTGGGGCCAACGTCCCGACTTTC
CASSSGTGGSGANVPTF
>.|TRBV11-2|TRBD2|TRBJ2-3
TGTGCCGGCAGCTTAGAGAGTGCGGGGGCAGATACGCAGTATTTT
CAGSLESAGADTQYF
>.|TRBV20-1|.|TRBJ2-7
TGCAGTCCTAGACCGCACCTCTCGGAGTACCACGAACAGTACTTC
CSPRPHLSEYHEQYF
>.|TRBV10-2|.|TRBJ1-6
TGCGCCAGCAGCTCACAATTGGGCGTTAATAATTCACCCTTCCATTTC
CASSSQLGVNNSPFHF